This T cell receptor (beta chain) was found in a study of T cell responses to AZD1222 COVID-19 vaccine. Study-level background: Whether given at about 4 or about 12 weeks, second doses were pooled.

Here immunoSEQ multiplex PCR was the method, and the copy in TCRdb shows in-frame clones only, minus some. The profile covers over 60,000 clones, with roughly 84% appearing a single time and less than 25% taken by the ten largest. Regarding the study as a whole: After two AZD1222 doses, spike-specific TCR breadth and depth rose versus day 0. The donors showed a predominance of white British ancestry and of females, with possible underestimation of clonal diversity. CD4 TCRs associated with vaccination spanned spike, dominating at 160-218 and 743-854.

Germline CDR1 MNHNS, CDR2 SASEGT. The V end lost 1 base, the J end lost 4 bases, and 13 bases lay between the germline ends. CDR3 length: 15 amino acids. Note on this clone: Its target is unknown.

The specimen was peripheral blood, collected on day 0 of AZD1222 vaccination. The TCR sequence derives from an adult in good health. This chain joins TRBV6-1 and TRBJ1-2; D gene uncertain. CDR3 sequence: CASSEVVGPSYGYTF. CDR3 bases: TGTGCCAGCAGTGAAGTAGTAGGGCCTAGCTATGGCTACACCTTC.